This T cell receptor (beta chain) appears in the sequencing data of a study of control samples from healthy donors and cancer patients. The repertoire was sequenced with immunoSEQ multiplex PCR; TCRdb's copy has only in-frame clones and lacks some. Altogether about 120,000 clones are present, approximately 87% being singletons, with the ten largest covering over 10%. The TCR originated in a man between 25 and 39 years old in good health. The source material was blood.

CDR3 protein: CASSLEAASGGWNEQFF. As DNA, the CDR3 is TGTGCCAGCAGCTTAGAGGCGGCTAGCGGGGGGTGGAATGAGCAGTTCTTC. The chain couples TRBV7-6 to TRBJ2-1; 11 nucleotides line up with TRBD2. V trimming: 1 base; J trimming: 7 bases; junction bases outside the gene matches: 9. Germline CDR1 and CDR2: SGHVS and FNYEAQ. There are 17 residues in the CDR3. Supplemented by reference TRBV7-6 and TRBJ2-1, the full variable domain reads GAGVSQSPRYKVTKRGQDVALRCDPISGHVSLYWYRQALGQGPEFLTYFNYEAQQDKSGLPNDRFSAERPEGSISTLTIQRTEQRDSAMYRCASSLEAASGGWNEQFFGPGTRLTVL.